The present entry profiles one T cell receptor beta chain with its context. As yet, its antigen is unknown. The CDR3 has 16 amino acids. The germline gives CDR1 SGHDT, CDR2 YYEEEE. After removal of 3 bases from V and 4 bases from J, the junction contained 10 bases not matched to a gene. This sample was taken from a study of OX40 agonist ivuxolimab in advanced cancers. Study-wide background: It was permissible to have had prior anti-PD-1, anti-PD-L1 or anti-CTLA-4 therapy, and less than 45% had some. Partial responses were recorded for three patients, including one with hepatocellular carcinoma and two with cutaneous melanoma.

Assay used: immunoSEQ multiplex PCR; TCRdb lists only in-frame clones, some missing. Among 62,000 or so clones listed, about four fifths were seen once. Points from the study as a whole: Some of the lowest clonal expansion was seen in partial responders at 0.1-3.0 mg/kg. Clonal expansion from baseline to week 6 occurred in both CD4+ and CD8+ T cells.

The specimen was CD4+ or CD8+ T cells sorted from blood, collected in a trial of the OX40 agonist ivuxolimab. The receptor was derived from an adult with an advanced solid tumor such as melanoma, head and neck, liver or kidney cancer. The V call is TRBV5-6, the J call TRBJ2-1; 7 bases align to TRBD2. In DNA form, the CDR3 reads TGTGCCAGCAGCTGGTCTGGGCCTAGCGGTTACAATGAGCAGTTCTTC. Translation: CASSWSGPSGYNEQFF.